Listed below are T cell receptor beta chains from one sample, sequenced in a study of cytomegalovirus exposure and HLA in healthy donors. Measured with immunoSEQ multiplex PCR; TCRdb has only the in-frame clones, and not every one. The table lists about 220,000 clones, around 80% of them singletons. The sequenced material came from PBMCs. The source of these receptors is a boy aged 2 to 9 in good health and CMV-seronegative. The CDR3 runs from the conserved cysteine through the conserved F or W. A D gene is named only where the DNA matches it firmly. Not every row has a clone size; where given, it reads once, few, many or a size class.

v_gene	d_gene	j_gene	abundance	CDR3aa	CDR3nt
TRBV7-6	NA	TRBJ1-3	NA	CASSLYGGGERNTIYF	TGTGCCAGCAGCTTATACGGGGGGGGAGAGAGAAACACCATATATTTT
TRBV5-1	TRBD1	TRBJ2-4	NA	CASSPGGGENIQYF	TGCGCCAGCAGCCCAGGGGGCGGCGAAAACATTCAGTACTTC
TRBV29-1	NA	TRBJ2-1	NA	CSVLGDNEQFF	TGCAGCGTTCTTGGAGACAATGAGCAGTTCTTC
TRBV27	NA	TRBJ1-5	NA	CASSLSPPGRGYPQHF	TGTGCCAGCAGTTTATCGCCCCCGGGGCGGGGATATCCCCAGCATTTT
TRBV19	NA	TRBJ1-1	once	CASSISPNTEAFF	TGTGCCAGTAGTATAAGCCCGAACACTGAAGCTTTCTTT
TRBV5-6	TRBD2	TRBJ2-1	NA	CASSWTLAGGLWWNEQFF	TGTGCCAGCAGCTGGACACTAGCGGGGGGCCTCTGGTGGAATGAGCAGTTCTTC
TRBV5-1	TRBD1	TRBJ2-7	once	CASSLGDREAYEQYF	TGCGCCAGCAGCTTGGGGGACAGGGAAGCCTACGAGCAGTACTTC
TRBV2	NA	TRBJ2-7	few	CASSEQGGHEQYF	TGTGCCAGCAGTGAACAGGGAGGCCACGAGCAGTACTTC
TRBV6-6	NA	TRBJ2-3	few	CASSRRQEITDTQYF	TGTGCCAGCAGCCGAAGACAGGAAATCACAGATACGCAGTATTTT
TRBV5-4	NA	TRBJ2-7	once	CASSSGGTYEQYF	TGTGCCAGCAGCTCGGGGGGCACCTACGAGCAGTACTTC
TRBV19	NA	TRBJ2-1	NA	CASSLRVDEQFF	TGTGCCAGTAGTCTGAGGGTCGATGAGCAGTTCTTC
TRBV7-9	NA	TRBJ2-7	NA	CASSPNSSPYEQYF	TGTGCCAGCAGCCCGAACTCATCCCCCTACGAGCAGTACTTC
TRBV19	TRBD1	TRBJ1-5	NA	CASSPRGRGGNQPQHF	TGTGCCAGTAGCCCCAGGGGGCGAGGGGGCAATCAGCCCCAGCATTTT
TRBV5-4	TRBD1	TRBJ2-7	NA	CASSWDSLEQYF	TGTGCCAGCAGCTGGGACAGCCTGGAGCAGTACTTC
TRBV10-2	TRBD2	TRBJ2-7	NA	CASRETGRAYEQYF	TGCGCCAGCAGGGAAACGGGGAGGGCCTACGAGCAGTACTTC
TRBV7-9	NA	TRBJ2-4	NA	CASSLENIQYF	TGTGCCAGCAGCCTTGAAAACATTCAGTACTTC
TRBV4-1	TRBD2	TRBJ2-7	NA	CASSQVTLAGTYEQYF	TGCGCCAGCAGCCAAGTAACGCTAGCGGGGACCTACGAGCAGTACTTC
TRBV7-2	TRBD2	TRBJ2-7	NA	CASSFSSSGSYEQYF	TGTGCCAGCAGCTTCTCTAGTAGCGGGTCATACGAGCAGTACTTC
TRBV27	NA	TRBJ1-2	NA	CASSFSRGGCYGYTF	TGTGCCAGCAGTTTCTCCCGGGGGGGGTGCTATGGCTACACCTTC
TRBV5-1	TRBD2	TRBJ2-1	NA	CASSPVGSTSPYNEQFF	TGCGCCAGCAGCCCTGTGGGCTCGACTAGCCCTTACAATGAGCAGTTCTTC
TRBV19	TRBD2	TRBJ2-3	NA	CASSEYAGVTPDTQYF	TGTGCCAGTAGTGAATATGCGGGAGTGACCCCAGATACGCAGTATTTT
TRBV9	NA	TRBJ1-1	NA	CASSPRGANTEAFF	TGTGCCAGCAGCCCCCGGGGGGCGAACACTGAAGCTTTCTTT
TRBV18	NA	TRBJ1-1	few	CASSPSTEAFF	TGTGCCAGCTCACCTAGTACTGAAGCTTTCTTT
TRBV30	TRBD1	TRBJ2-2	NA	CAWIQNRGNTGELFF	TGTGCCTGGATCCAAAACAGGGGGAACACCGGGGAGCTGTTTTTT
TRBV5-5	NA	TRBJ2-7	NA	CASSRPYTRYEQYF	TGTGCCAGCAGTCGACCTTACACTAGGTACGAGCAGTACTTC
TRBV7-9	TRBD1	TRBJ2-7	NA	CASSARDRGAEQYF	TGTGCCAGCAGCGCTCGGGACAGGGGCGCCGAGCAGTACTTC
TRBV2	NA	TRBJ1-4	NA	CATKRGARGGSEKLFF	TGTGCCACGAAACGGGGGGCGCGGGGTGGAAGTGAAAAACTGTTTTTT
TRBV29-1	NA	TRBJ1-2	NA	CSVEDPEFWGRGYTF	TGCAGCGTTGAAGACCCGGAGTTTTGGGGCCGCGGCTACACCTTC
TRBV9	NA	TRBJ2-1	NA	CASSVVTGNEQFF	TGTGCCAGCAGCGTAGTGACTGGCAATGAGCAGTTCTTC
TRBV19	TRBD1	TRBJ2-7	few	CASSIRQGYEQYF	TGTGCCAGTAGTATTCGACAGGGATACGAGCAGTACTTC
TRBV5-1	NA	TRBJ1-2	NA	CASSLGDIANYGYTF	TGCGCCAGCAGCTTGGGGGACATAGCGAACTATGGCTACACCTTC
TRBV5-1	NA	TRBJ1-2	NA	CASSLTSAGNYGYTF	TGCGCCAGCAGCTTGACATCTGCAGGAAACTATGGCTACACCTTC
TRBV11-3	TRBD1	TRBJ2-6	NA	CASSAGTGASGANVLTF	TGTGCCAGCAGCGCCGGGACAGGGGCTTCCGGGGCCAACGTCCTGACTTTC
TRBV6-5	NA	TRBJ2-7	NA	CASSSAGSFYEQYF	TGTGCCAGCAGTTCGGCAGGGTCCTTCTACGAGCAGTACTTC
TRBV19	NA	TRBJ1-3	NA	CASTGVAGNTIYF	TGTGCCAGTACCGGGGTGGCAGGAAACACCATATATTTT
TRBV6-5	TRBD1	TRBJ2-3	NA	CAVRDRSTDTQYF	TGTGCCGTCCGGGACAGAAGCACAGATACGCAGTATTTT
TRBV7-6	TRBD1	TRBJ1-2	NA	CASSLAGTGGIYTF	TGTGCCAGCAGCTTAGCTGGGACAGGGGGCATCTACACCTTC
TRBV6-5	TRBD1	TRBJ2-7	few	CASSYWDRTYEQYF	TGTGCCAGCAGTTACTGGGACAGGACCTACGAGCAGTACTTC
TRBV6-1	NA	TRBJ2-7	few	CASSEEGRVSREQYF	TGTGCCAGCAGTGAAGAAGGCAGGGTCTCCCGCGAGCAGTACTTC
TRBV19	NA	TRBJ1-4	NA	CASSKARQRGEEKLFF	TGTGCCAGTAGTAAGGCTCGACAGCGGGGAGAGGAAAAACTGTTTTTT
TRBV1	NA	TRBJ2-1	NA	CTSSQVLAGTNEQFF	TGCACCAGCAGCCAAGTTTTAGCGGGAACCAATGAGCAGTTCTTC
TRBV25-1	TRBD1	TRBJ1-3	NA	CASSESTGSGNTIYF	TGTGCCAGCAGTGAATCGACAGGGTCCGGAAACACCATATATTTT
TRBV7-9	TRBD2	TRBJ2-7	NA	CASSLGAGGPYEQYF	TGTGCCAGCAGCTTAGGAGCGGGAGGCCCGTACGAGCAGTACTTC
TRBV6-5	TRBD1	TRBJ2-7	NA	CASSSLRTGYEQYF	TGTGCCAGCAGTTCCCTCCGGACAGGTTACGAGCAGTACTTC
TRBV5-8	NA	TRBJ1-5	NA	CASSTRTEGGAPQHF	TGTGCCAGCAGCACCCGGACGGAGGGGGGGGCGCCCCAGCATTTT
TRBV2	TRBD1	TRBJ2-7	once	CASSDSRGQRGEQYF	TGTGCCAGCAGTGATTCAAGGGGGCAAAGGGGCGAGCAGTACTTC
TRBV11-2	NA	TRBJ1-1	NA	CASSLDPNRASVEAFF	TGTGCCAGCAGCTTAGATCCTAACAGGGCGTCGGTTGAAGCTTTCTTT
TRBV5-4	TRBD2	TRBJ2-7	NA	CASSMGLAGAYEQYF	TGTGCCAGCAGCATGGGGCTAGCGGGGGCCTACGAGCAGTACTTC
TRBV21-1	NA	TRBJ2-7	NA	CASSKEEEGQRASYEQYF	TGTGCCAGCAGCAAAGAGGAAGAAGGGCAGCGGGCTTCCTACGAGCAGTACTTC
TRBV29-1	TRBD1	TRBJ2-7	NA	CSVRDSTYEQYF	TGCAGCGTCCGGGACAGCACCTACGAGCAGTACTTC